A selection of T cell receptor beta chains follows, all from one sample in a study of cytomegalovirus exposure and HLA in healthy donors. Clones were sequenced by immunoSEQ multiplex PCR, and TCRdb holds only the in-frame ones, with some missing. The sample yields 150,000 to 200,000 clones, around 78% seen once. Sequenced material: PBMCs. The receptors stem from a man between 35 and 55 years old in good health and CMV-seronegative. Both conserved end residues are part of each CDR3. D genes are given only for firm matches. The size entry is marked missing in some rows and otherwise reads once, few, many or a size class.

v_call: TRBV25-1
d_call: NA
clone_size: NA
j_call: TRBJ2-5
cdr3_nt: TGTGCCAGCAGTGAATCAGGGAGGAGGGACCAAGAGACCCAGTACTTC
cdr3_aa: CASSESGRRDQETQYF

v_call: TRBV18
d_call: NA
clone_size: few
j_call: TRBJ1-2
cdr3_nt: TGTGCCAGCACGAAAGACAGGTCTGGCCTAGGCTACACCTTC
cdr3_aa: CASTKDRSGLGYTF

v_call: TRBV4-1
d_call: TRBD2
clone_size: NA
j_call: TRBJ2-1
cdr3_nt: TGCGCCAGCAGCCGGACCGGGACTAGCGGATTCTATGAGCAGTTCTTC
cdr3_aa: CASSRTGTSGFYEQFF

v_call: TRBV11-2
d_call: TRBD2
clone_size: NA
j_call: TRBJ2-7
cdr3_nt: TGTGCCAGCAGTCTTTACGGGACTAGCGGTTCCTACGAGCAGTACTTC
cdr3_aa: CASSLYGTSGSYEQYF

v_call: TRBV5-1
d_call: NA
clone_size: NA
j_call: TRBJ2-1
cdr3_nt: TGCGCCAGCAGCTTGGAAGGGGGCTCCTACAATGAGCAGTTCTTC
cdr3_aa: CASSLEGGSYNEQFF

v_call: TRBV19
d_call: NA
clone_size: NA
j_call: TRBJ1-1
cdr3_nt: TGTGCCAGTAGCCCGAGGGCGGGGGGGTCGGGCACTGAAGCTTTCTTT
cdr3_aa: CASSPRAGGSGTEAFF

v_call: TRBV7-3
d_call: TRBD2
clone_size: NA
j_call: TRBJ2-4
cdr3_nt: TGTGCCAGCAGCTCCGGACTAGCGGGAGAAAGCAAAAACATTCAGTACTTC
cdr3_aa: CASSSGLAGESKNIQYF

v_call: TRBV7-9
d_call: TRBD2
clone_size: NA
j_call: TRBJ2-1
cdr3_nt: TGTGCCGTGCGGACTAGCGGGAACGATGAGCAGTTCTTC
cdr3_aa: CAVRTSGNDEQFF

v_call: TRBV5-6
d_call: TRBD1
clone_size: NA
j_call: TRBJ2-3
cdr3_nt: TGTGCCAGCAGCCCGGACAGGGGAGGCACAGATACGCAGTATTTT
cdr3_aa: CASSPDRGGTDTQYF

v_call: TRBV5-8
d_call: NA
clone_size: NA
j_call: TRBJ1-3
cdr3_nt: TGTGCCAGCAGCTTACCGGGGAATCGTGGGAACACCATATATTTT
cdr3_aa: CASSLPGNRGNTIYF

v_call: TRBV11-2
d_call: NA
clone_size: NA
j_call: TRBJ2-1
cdr3_nt: TGTGCCAGCAGCTTAGCGGGTGAGCAGTTCTTC
cdr3_aa: CASSLAGEQFF

v_call: TRBV29-1
d_call: NA
clone_size: NA
j_call: TRBJ2-7
cdr3_nt: TGCAGCGTTGACAACTCCTACGAGCAGTACTTC
cdr3_aa: CSVDNSYEQYF

v_call: TRBV7-9
d_call: NA
clone_size: NA
j_call: TRBJ1-1
cdr3_nt: TGTTCCAGCAGCTTAGATGACAGTGATGCTTTCTTT
cdr3_aa: CSSSLDDSDAFF

v_call: TRBV27
d_call: NA
clone_size: few
j_call: TRBJ1-1
cdr3_nt: TGTGCCAGCACCCTGGGCCGGGGGGTAGGAGCTTTCTTT
cdr3_aa: CASTLGRGVGAFF